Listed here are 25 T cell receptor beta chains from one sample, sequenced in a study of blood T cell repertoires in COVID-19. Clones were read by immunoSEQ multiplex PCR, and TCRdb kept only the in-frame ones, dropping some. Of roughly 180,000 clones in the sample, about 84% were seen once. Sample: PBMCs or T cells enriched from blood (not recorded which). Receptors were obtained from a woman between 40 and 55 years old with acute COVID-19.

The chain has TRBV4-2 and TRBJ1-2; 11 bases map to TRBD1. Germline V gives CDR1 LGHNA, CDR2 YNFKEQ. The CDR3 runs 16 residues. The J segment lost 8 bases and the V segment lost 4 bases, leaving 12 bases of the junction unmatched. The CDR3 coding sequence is TGTGCCAGCAGCCCGGAAGGGACAGGGGGGTGGAGGGGCTACACCTTC. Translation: CASSPEGTGGWRGYTF.

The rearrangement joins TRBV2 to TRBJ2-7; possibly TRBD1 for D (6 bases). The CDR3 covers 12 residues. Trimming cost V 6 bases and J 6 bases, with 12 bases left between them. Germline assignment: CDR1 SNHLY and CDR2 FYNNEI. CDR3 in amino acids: CASRVLGGEQYV. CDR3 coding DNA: TGTGCCAGCAGGGTACTAGGGGGCGAGCAGTACGTC.

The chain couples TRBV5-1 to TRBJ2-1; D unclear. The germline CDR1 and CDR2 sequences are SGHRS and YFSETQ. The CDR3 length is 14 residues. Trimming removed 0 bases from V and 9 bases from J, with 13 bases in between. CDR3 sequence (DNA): TGCGCCAGCAGCTTGGCCCTGGAGCTCAGTGAGCAGTTCTTC. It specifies CASSLALELSEQFF.

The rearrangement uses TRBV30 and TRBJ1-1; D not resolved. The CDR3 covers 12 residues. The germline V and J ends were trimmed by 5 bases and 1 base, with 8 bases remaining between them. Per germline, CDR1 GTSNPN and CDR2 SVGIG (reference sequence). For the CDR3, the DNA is TGTGCCTGGTCAGGATCGAACACTGAAGCTTTCTTT. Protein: CAWSGSNTEAFF.

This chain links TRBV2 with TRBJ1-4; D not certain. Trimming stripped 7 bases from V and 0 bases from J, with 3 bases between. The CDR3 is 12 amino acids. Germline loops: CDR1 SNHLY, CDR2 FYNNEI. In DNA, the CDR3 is TGTGCCAGCACTGCAACTAATGAAAAACTGTTTTTT. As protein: CASTATNEKLFF.

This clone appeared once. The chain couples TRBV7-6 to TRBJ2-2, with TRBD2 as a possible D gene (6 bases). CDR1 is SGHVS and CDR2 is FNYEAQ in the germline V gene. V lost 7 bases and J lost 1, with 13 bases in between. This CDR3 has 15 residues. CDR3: CASTPGRGNTGELFF. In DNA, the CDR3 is TGTGCCAGCACCCCGGGGCGGGGGAACACCGGGGAGCTGTTTTTT.

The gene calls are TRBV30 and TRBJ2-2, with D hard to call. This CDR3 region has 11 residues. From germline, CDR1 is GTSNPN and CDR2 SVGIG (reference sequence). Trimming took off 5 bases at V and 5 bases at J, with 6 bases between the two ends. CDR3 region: CAWARTGELFF. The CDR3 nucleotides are TGTGCCTGGGCTCGGACCGGGGAGCTGTTTTTT.

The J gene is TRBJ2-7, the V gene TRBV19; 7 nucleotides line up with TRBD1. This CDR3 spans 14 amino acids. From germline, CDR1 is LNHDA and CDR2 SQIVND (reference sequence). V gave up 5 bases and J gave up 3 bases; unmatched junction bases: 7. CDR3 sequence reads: CASSSRRDSYEQYF. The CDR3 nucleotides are TGTGCCAGTAGTTCGCGCCGGGACAGCTACGAGCAGTACTTC.

The CDR3 loop reads CASSFAGTGEGYSGNTEAFF. DNA of the CDR3: TGCGCCAGCAGCTTCGCCGGGACAGGGGAAGGTTATTCGGGGAACACTGAAGCTTTCTTT. V and J are TRBV5-1 and TRBJ1-1, with 10 bases matching TRBD1. Trimming took 2 bases from V and 1 from J; bases not matched to a gene: 17. From germline, CDR1 is SGHRS and CDR2 YFSETQ. The CDR3 sequence is 20 residues long.

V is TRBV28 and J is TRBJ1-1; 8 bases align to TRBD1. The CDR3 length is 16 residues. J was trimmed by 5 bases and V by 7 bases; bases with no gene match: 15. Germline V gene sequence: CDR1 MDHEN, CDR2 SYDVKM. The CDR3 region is CASTSTRPRGPTEAFF. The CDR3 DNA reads TGTGCCAGCACGAGTACAAGGCCCAGGGGGCCTACTGAAGCTTTCTTT. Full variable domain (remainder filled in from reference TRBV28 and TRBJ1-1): DVKVTQSSRYLVKRTGEKVFLECVQDMDHENMFWYRQDPGLGLRLIYFSYDVKMKEKGDIPEGYSVSREKKERFSLILESASTNQTSMYLCASTSTRPRGPTEAFFGQGTRLTVV.

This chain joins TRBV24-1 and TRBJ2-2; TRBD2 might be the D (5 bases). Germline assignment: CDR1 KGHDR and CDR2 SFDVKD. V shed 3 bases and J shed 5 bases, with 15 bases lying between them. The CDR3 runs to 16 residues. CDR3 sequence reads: CATSDPPIGLTGELFF. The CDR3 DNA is TGTGCCACCAGTGATCCCCCTATTGGACTGACCGGGGAGCTGTTTTTT.

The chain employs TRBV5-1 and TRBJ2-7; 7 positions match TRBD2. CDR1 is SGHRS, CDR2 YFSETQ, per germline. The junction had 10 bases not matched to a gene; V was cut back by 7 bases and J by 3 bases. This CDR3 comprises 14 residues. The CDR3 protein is CASRWASGNYEQYF. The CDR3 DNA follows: TGCGCCAGCCGATGGGCTAGCGGTAACTACGAGCAGTACTTC.

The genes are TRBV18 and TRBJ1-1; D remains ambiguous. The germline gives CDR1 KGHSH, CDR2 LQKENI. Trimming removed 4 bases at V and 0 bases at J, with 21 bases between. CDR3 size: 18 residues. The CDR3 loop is CASSLSNGMGSMNTEAFF. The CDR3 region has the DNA TGTGCCAGCTCACTTTCTAATGGAATGGGCTCGATGAACACTGAAGCTTTCTTT. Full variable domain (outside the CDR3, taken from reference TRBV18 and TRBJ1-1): NAGVMQNPRHLVRRRGQEARLRCSPMKGHSHVYWYRQLPEEGLKFMVYLQKENIIDESGMPKERFSAEFPKEGPSILRIQQVVRGDSAAYFCASSLSNGMGSMNTEAFFGQGTRLTVV.

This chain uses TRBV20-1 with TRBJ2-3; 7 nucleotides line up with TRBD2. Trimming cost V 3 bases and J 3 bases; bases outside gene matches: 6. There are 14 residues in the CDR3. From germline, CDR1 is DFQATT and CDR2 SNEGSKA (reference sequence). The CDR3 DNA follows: TGCAGTGCTAGTCTAGCGGCACGGACAGATACGCAGTATTTT. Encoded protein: CSASLAARTDTQYF.

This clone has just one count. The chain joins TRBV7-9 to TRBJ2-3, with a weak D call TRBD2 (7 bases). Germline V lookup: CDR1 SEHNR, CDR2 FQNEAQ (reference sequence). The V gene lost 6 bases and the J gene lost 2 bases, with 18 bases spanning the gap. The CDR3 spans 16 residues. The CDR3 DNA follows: TGTGCCAGCAGTTGGAGTCGGGGGGCCCTCACAGATACGCAGTATTTT. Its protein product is CASSWSRGALTDTQYF.

CDR3: CASSTLQGEYGYTF. The CDR3 bases are TGTGCCAGCAGCACCTTACAGGGAGAATATGGCTACACCTTC. The chain recombines TRBV11-2 with TRBJ1-2; perhaps TRBD1 as D (6 bases). The CDR3 length is 14 residues. Trimming removed 5 bases at V and 5 bases at J, with 15 bases between. In germline, CDR1 is SGHAT, CDR2 FQNNGV.

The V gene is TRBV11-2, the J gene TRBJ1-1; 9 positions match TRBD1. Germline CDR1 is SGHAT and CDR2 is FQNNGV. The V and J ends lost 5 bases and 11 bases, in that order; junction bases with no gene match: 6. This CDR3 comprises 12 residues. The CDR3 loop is CASSRDRVVAFF. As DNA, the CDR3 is TGTGCCAGCAGCCGGGACAGGGTAGTTGCTTTCTTT.

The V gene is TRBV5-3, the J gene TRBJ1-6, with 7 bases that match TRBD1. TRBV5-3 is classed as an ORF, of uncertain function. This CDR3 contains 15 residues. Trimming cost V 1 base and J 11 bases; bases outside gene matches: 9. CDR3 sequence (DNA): TGTGCCAGAAGCTTGCCCTGGACAGGATCTACACCCCTCCACTTT. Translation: CARSLPWTGSTPLHF.

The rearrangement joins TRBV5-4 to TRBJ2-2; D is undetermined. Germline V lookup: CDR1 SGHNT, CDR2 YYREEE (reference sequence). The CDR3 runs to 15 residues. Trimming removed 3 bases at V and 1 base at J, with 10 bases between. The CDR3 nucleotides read TGTGCCAGCAGCTCCCCGGTACTGAACACCGGGGAGCTGTTTTTT. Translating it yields CASSSPVLNTGELFF.

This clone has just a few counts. The CDR3 region has the DNA TGTGCCAGCAGCCTGACTAGTTCGTCCTACAATGAGCAGTTCTTC. Amino acids: CASSLTSSSYNEQFF. The V call is TRBV6-5, the J call TRBJ2-1; D perhaps matches TRBD2 (6 bases). The V and J ends lost 6 bases and 1 base respectively, with 13 bases between them. CDR3 length: 15 residues. Germline CDR1 and CDR2: MNHEY and SVGAGI.

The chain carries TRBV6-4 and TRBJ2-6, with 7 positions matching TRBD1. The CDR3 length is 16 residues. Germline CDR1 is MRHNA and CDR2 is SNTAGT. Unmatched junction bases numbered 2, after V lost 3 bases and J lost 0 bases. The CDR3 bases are TGTGCCAGCAGTGAGACAGGGAGCTCTGGGGCCAACGTCCTGACTTTC. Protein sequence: CASSETGSSGANVLTF.

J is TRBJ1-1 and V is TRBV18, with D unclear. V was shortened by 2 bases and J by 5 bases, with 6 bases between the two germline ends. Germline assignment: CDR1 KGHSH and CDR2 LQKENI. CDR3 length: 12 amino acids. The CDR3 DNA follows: TGTGCCAGCTCACCAACTAAGACTGAAGCTTTCTTT. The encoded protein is CASSPTKTEAFF.

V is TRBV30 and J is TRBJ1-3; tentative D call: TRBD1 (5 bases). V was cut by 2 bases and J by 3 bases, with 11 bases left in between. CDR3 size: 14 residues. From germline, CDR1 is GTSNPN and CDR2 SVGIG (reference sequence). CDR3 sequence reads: CAWSLGQGGNTIYF. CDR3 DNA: TGTGCCTGGAGTCTGGGGCAGGGTGGAAACACCATATATTTT.

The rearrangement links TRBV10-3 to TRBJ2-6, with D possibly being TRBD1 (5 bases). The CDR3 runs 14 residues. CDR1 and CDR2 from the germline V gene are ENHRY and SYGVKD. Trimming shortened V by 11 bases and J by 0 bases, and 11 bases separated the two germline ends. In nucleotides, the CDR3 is TGTGCCTCCCAGGGCAGCTCTGGGGCCAACGTCCTGACTTTC. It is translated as CASQGSSGANVLTF.

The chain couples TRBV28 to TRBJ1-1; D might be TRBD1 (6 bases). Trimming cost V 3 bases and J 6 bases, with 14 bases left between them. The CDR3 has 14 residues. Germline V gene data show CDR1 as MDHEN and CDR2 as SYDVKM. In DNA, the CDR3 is TGTGCCAGCAGTTTGTTAACAGGGATACCTGAAGCTTTCTTT. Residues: CASSLLTGIPEAFF.